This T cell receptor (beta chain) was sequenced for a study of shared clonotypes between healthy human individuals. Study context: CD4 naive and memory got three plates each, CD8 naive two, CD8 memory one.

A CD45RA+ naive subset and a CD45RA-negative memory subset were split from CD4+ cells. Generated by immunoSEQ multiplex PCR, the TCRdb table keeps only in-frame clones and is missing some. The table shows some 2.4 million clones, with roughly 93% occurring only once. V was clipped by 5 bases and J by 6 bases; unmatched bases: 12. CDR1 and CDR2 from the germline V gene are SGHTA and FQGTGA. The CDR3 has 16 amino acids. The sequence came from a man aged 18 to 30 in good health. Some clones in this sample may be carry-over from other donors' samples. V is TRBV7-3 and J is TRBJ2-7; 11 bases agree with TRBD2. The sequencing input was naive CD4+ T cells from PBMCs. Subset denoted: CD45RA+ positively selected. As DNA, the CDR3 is TGTGCCAGCAGCCCAAATCCCCTAGCGGGAGGTGGCGAGCAGTACTTC. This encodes CASSPNPLAGGGEQYF.